The following is a TCR beta chain sequence with its context. Other DNA variants within this sample encode the same CDR3. Germline CDR1 reads MDHEN; CDR2 reads SYDVKM. This CDR3 comprises 13 residues. V shed 6 bases and J 4 bases; nucleotides not matched to a gene: 5. This sample was taken from a study of shared clonotypes between healthy human individuals. Generated by immunoSEQ multiplex PCR, the TCRdb table keeps only in-frame clones and is missing some. The sample comprises some 2,100,000 clones, around 95% of which are singletons, and less than 0.15% rests with the top ten. The V and J genes are TRBV28 and TRBJ1-2, with TRBD1 identical over 7 bases. Sequencing was performed on naive CD4+ T cells sorted from blood. As to subset: CD45RA+ positively selected. This clonotype was obtained from a man younger than 30 in good health. CDR3 loop: CASSSTGLYGYTF. The CDR3 DNA is TGTGCCAGCAGCTCGACAGGGCTCTATGGCTACACCTTC.